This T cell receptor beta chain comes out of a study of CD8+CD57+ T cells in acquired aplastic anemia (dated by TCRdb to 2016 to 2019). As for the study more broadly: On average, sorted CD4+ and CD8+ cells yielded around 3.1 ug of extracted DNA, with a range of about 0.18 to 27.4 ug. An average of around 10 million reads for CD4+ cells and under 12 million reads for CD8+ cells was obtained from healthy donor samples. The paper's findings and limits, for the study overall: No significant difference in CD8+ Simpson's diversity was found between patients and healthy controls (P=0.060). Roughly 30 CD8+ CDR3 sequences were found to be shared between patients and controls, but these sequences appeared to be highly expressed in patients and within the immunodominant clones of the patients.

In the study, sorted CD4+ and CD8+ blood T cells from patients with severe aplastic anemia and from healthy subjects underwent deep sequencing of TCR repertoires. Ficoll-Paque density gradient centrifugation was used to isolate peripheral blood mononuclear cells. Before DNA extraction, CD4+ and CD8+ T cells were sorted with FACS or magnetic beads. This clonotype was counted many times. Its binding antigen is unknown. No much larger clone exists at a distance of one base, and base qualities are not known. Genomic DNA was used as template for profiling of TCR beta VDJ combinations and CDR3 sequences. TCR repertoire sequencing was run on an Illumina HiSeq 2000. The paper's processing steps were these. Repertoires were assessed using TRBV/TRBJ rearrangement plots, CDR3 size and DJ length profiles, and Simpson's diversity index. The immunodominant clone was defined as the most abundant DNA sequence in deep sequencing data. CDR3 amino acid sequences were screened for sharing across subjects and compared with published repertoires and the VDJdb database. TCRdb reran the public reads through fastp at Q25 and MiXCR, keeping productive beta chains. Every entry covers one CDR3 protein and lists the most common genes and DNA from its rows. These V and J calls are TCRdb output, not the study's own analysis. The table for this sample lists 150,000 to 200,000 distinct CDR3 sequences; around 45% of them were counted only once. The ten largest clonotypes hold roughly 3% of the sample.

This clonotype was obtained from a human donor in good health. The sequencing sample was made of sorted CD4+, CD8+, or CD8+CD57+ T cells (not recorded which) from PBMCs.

Here the CDR3 is given as CASSEVGTSPEQYF. The DNA is as follows: TGTGCCAGCAGTGAGGTGGGGACCTCTCCCGAGCAGTACTTC. In this chain, TRBV2 is recombined with TRBJ2-7; the D gene could be TRBD1 or TRBD2, each one agreeing over 5 bases. V lost 3 bases and J lost 6 bases; the stretch between them is 15 bases long. From the germline V gene, CDR1 is SNHLY and CDR2 is FYNNEI. The cysteine opens and the phenylalanine closes a CDR3 of 14 amino acids. The sequence is cut down to CDR3 DNA, 42 bases in frame from base 1.